The following is a T cell receptor (beta chain) sequence with its context. Its antigen is undetermined. The length of the CDR3 is 17 residues. Germline V lookup: CDR1 SGHVS, CDR2 FNYEAQ. V lost 5 bases and J lost 7; bases outside the gene matches: 13. TCRdb's copy holds only in-frame clones and misses some; the assay was immunoSEQ multiplex PCR. The repertoire holds roughly 400,000 clones, with 92% as singletons. Regarding treatment: roughly 20 received Ad26.COV2.S at low or high dose, single or two shots; about 5 received placebo; per-sample allocation not given. Material that was analyzed had been drawn on day 63 after the first vaccine or placebo injection. The data are from a study of Ad26.COV2.S vaccination and SARS-CoV-2 variants. The overall study: Doses of Ad26.COV2.S were injected into muscle once or twice, 56 days apart. Findings of the study overall: Vaccine recipients showed a spike-specific TCR breadth that was higher than in placebo recipients. The analyses of TCR breadth and depth may have understated the size of total T cell responses.

The material was peripheral blood, obtained in a trial of Ad26.COV2.S vaccine versus placebo. The sequence was collected from a person aged 18-60 years who received the Ad26.COV2.S COVID-19 vaccine or a placebo. The J gene is TRBJ2-1, the V gene TRBV7-6; TRBD2 agrees at 11 bases. The CDR3 is CASSVRASGGPWNEQFF. In DNA form, the CDR3 reads TGTGCCAGCAGCGTAAGGGCTAGCGGGGGGCCGTGGAATGAGCAGTTCTTC.